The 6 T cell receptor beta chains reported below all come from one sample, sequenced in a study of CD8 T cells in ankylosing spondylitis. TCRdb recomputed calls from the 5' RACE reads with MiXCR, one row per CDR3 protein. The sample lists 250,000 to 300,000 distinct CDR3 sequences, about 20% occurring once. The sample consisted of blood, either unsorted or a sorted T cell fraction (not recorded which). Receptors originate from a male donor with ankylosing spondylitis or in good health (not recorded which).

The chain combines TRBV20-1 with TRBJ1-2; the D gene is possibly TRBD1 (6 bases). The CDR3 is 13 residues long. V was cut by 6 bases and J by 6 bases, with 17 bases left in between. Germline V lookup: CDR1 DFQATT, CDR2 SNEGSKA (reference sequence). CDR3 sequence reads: CSAEDSVGNGYTF. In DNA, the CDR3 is TGCAGTGCCGAGGACAGCGTGGGGAATGGCTACACCTTC.

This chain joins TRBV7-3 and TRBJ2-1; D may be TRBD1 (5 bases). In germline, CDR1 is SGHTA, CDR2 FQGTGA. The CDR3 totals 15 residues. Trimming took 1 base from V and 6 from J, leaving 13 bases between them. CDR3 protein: CASSLILGALNEQFF. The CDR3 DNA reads TGTGCCAGCAGCTTAATTCTAGGGGCCCTCAATGAGCAGTTCTTC.

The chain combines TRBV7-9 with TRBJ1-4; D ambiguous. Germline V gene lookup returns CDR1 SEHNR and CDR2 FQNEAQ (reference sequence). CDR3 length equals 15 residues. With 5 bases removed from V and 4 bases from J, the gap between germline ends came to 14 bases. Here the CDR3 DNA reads TGTGCCAGCAGCCCGCAGTCCCAGCATAATGAAAAACTGTTTTTT. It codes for CASSPQSQHNEKLFF.

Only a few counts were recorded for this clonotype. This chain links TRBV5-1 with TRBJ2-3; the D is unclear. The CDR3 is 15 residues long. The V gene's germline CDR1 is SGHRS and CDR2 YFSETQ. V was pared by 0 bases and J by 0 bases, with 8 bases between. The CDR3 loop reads CASSLGWSSTDTQYF. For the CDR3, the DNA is TGCGCCAGCAGCTTGGGCTGGAGCAGCACAGATACGCAGTATTTT. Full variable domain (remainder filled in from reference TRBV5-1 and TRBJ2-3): KAGVTQTPRYLIKTRGQQVTLSCSPISGHRSVSWYQQTPGQGLQFLFEYFSETQRNKGNFPGRFSGRQFSNSRSEMNVSTLELGDSALYLCASSLGWSSTDTQYFGPGTRLTVL.

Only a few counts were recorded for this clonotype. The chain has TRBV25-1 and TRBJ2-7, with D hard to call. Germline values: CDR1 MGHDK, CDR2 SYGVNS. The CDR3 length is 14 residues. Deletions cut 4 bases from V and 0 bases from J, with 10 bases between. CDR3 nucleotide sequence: TGTGCCAGCAGTGCCGGTGAAGGCTCCTACGAGCAGTACGTC. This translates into CASSAGEGSYEQYV.

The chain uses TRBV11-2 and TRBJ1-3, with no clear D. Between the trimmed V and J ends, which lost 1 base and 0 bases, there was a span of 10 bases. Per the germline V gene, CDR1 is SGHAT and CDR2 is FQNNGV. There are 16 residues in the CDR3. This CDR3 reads CASSLGGPYSGNTIYF. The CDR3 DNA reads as TGTGCCAGCAGCTTAGGCGGACCCTACTCTGGAAACACCATATATTTT. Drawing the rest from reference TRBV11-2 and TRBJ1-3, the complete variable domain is EAGVAQSPRYKIIEKRQSVAFWCNPISGHATLYWYQQILGQGPKLLIQFQNNGVVDDSQLPKDRFSAERLKGVDSTLKIQPAKLEDSAVYLCASSLGGPYSGNTIYFGEGSWLTVV.